The clone carrying this TCR beta chain was detected a few times. Its target is not known. The sample originates from a study of cytomegalovirus exposure and HLA in healthy donors. Turning to the study itself: Researchers previously reported finding 90 million to 130 million unique TCR beta sequences from roughly 180 million T cells.

Study-wide results and caveats: There were some public TCRs occurring in many donors, but most TCR sequences were rare. In a later analysis, across HLA loci, associated TCR counts were highest for DRB1, lowest for HLA-C.

Germline CDR1 MDHEN, CDR2 SYDVKM. V lost 5 bases, J lost 2 bases, and 5 bases lay in between. The CDR3 loop spans 12 amino acids. Primers: 60 Vbeta forward and 13 Jbeta reverse. This table comes from immunoSEQ multiplex PCR, and its TCRdb copy is limited to in-frame clones, with some not included. The repertoire consists of approximately 100,000 clones, with under 85% occurring once and the leading ten covering approximately 3.7%. The sequence came from a man in his forties or fifties in good health and CMV-seropositive. The V and J genes are TRBV28 and TRBJ2-3; D remains ambiguous. The specimen was PBMCs. CDR3 sequence reads: CASSEDTDTQYF. The CDR3 DNA reads TGTGCCAGCAGTGAGGACACAGATACGCAGTATTTT. The full variable domain, completed using reference TRBV28 and TRBJ2-3, is DVKVTQSSRYLVKRTGEKVFLECVQDMDHENMFWYRQDPGLGLRLIYFSYDVKMKEKGDIPEGYSVSREKKERFSLILESASTNQTSMYLCASSEDTDTQYFGPGTRLTVL.